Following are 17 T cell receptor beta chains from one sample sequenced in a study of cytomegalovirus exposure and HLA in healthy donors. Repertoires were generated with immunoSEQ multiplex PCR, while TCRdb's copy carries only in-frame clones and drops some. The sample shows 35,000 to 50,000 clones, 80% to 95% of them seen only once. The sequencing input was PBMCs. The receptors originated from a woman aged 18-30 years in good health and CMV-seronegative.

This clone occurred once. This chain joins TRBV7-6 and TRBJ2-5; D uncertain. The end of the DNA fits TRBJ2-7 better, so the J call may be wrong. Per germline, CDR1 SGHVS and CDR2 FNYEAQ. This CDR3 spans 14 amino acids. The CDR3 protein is CASSADRRVYEQYF. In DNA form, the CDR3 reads TGTGCCAGCAGCGCAGATAGGAGAGTCTACGAGCAGTACTTC.

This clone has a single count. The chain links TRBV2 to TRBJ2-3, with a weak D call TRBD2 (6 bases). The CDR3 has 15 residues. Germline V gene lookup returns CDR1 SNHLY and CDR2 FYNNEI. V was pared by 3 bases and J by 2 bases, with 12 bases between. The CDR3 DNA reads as TGTGCCAGCAGTGAGGGACTGGGCTCCACAGATACGCAGTATTTT. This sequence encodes CASSEGLGSTDTQYF.

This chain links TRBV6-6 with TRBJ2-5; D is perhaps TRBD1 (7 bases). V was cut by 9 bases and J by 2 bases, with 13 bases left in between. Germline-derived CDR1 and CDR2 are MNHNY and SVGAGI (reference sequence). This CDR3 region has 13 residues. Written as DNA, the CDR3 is TGTGCCAGTTCAGGGGGGCTGCAAGAGACCCAGTACTTC. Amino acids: CASSGGLQETQYF.

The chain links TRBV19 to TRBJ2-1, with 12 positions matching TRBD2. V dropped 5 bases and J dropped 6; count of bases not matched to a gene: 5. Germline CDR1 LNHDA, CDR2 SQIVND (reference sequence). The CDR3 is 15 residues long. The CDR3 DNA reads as TGTGCCAGTAGTCGACTAGCGGGAGTAGCCAATGAGCAGTTCTTC. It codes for CASSRLAGVANEQFF.

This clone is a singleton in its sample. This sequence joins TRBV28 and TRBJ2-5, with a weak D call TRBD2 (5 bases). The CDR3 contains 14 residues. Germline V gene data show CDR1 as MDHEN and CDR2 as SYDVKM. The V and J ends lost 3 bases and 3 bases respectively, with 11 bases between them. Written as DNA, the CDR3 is TGTGCCAGCAGTTTGGATCCGAGGGAAGAGACCCAGTACTTC. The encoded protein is CASSLDPREETQYF.

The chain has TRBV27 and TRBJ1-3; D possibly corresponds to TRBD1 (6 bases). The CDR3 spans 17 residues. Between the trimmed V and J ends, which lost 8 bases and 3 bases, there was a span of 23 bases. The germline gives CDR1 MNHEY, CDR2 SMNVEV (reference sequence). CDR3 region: CASGTQIQGRVGNTIYF. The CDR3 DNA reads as TGTGCCAGCGGGACCCAAATACAGGGAAGGGTTGGAAACACCATATATTTT.

The CDR3 loop reads CASSLGGKVTDTQYF. The DNA of the CDR3 is TGTGCCAGCAGCCTCGGAGGGAAGGTCACAGATACGCAGTATTTT. The J gene is TRBJ2-3, the V gene TRBV28; maybe TRBD2 (6 bases). Germline CDR1 reads MDHEN; CDR2 reads SYDVKM. V was cut by 6 bases and J by 2 bases, with 15 bases left in between. The CDR3 covers 15 residues.

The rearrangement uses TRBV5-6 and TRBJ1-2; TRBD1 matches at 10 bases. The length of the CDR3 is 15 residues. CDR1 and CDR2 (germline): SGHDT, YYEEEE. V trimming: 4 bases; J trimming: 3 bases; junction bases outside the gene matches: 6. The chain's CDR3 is CASSPDRGMDYGYTF. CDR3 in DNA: TGTGCCAGCAGCCCGGACAGGGGGATGGACTATGGCTACACCTTC.

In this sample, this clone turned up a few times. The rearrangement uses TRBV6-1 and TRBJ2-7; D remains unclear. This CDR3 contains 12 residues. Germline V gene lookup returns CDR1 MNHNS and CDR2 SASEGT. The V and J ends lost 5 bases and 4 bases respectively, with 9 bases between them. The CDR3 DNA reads TGTGCCAGCAGTCTATTTGCTTACGAGCAGTACTTC. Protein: CASSLFAYEQYF.

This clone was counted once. CDR3 amino acids: CASSLALGQYSYEQYF. The CDR3 bases are TGCGCCAGCAGCTTGGCCCTGGGACAGTACTCCTACGAGCAGTACTTC. The chain recombines TRBV5-1 with TRBJ2-7, with TRBD1 matching 7 bases. Germline CDR1 and CDR2: SGHRS and YFSETQ. This CDR3 is built from 16 residues. With V trimmed by 0 bases and J by 0 bases, 6 bases remained unmatched. Together with reference TRBV5-1 and TRBJ2-7, the CDR3 gives the full variable domain: KAGVTQTPRYLIKTRGQQVTLSCSPISGHRSVSWYQQTPGQGLQFLFEYFSETQRNKGNFPGRFSGRQFSNSRSEMNVSTLELGDSALYLCASSLALGQYSYEQYFGPGTRLTVT.

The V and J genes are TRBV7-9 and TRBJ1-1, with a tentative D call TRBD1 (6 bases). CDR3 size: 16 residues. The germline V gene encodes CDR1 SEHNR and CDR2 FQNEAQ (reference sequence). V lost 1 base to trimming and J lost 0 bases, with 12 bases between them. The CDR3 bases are TGTGCCAGCAGCTTAGACAGGGAATTTCTGAACACTGAAGCTTTCTTT. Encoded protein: CASSLDREFLNTEAFF.

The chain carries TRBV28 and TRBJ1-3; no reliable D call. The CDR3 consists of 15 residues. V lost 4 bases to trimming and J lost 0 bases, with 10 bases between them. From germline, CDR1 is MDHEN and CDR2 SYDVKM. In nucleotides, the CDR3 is TGTGCCAGCAGTTCGGCGGTTCTCTCTGGAAACACCATATATTTT. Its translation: CASSSAVLSGNTIYF.

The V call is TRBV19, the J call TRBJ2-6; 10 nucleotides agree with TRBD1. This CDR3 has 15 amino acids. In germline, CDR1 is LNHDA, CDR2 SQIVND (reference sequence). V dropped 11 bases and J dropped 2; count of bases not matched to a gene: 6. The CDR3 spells CAVRDRGAGANVLTF. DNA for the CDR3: TGTGCCGTCCGGGACAGGGGTGCTGGGGCCAACGTCCTGACTTTC.

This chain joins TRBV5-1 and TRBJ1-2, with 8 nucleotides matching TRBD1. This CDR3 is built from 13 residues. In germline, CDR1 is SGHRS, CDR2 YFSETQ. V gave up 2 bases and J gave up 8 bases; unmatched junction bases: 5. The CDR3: CASSLDRGRGYTF. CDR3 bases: TGCGCCAGCAGCTTAGACAGGGGAAGAGGCTACACCTTC.

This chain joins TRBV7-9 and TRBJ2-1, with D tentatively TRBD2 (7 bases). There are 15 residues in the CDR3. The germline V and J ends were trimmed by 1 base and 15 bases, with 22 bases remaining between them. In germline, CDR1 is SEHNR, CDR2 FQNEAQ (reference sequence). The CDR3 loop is CASSLGGGLAVEGFF. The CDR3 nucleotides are TGTGCCAGCAGCTTAGGAGGGGGGCTAGCGGTGGAAGGGTTCTTC.

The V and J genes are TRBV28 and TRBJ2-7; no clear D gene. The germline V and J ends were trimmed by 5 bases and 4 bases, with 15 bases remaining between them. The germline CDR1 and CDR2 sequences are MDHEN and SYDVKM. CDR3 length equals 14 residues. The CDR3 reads CASSLHPPSYEQYF. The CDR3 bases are TGTGCCAGCAGTCTCCACCCGCCTAGTTACGAGCAGTACTTC.

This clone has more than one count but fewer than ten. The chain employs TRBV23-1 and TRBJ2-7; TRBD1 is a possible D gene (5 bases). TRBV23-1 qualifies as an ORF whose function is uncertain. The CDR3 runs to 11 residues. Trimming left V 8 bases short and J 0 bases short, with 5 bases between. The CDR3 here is CASDSSYEQYF. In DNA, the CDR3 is TGCGCCAGCGACAGCTCCTACGAGCAGTACTTC.